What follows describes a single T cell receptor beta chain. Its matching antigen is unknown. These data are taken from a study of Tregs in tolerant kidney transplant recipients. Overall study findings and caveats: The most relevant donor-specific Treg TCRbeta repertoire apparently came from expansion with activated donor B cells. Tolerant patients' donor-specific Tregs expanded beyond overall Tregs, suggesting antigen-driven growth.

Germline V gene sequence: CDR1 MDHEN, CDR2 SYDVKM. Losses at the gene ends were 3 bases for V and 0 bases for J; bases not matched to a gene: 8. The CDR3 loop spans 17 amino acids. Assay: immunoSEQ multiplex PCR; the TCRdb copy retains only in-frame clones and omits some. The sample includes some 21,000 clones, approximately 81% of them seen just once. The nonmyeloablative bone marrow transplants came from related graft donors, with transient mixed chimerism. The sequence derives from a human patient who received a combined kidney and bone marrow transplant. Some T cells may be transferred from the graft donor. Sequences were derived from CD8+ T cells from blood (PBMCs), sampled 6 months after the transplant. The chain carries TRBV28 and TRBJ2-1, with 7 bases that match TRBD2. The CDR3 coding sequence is TGTGCCAGCAGTTTCCCCCTAGCGGAAAGCTCCTACAATGAGCAGTTCTTC. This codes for CASSFPLAESSYNEQFF.